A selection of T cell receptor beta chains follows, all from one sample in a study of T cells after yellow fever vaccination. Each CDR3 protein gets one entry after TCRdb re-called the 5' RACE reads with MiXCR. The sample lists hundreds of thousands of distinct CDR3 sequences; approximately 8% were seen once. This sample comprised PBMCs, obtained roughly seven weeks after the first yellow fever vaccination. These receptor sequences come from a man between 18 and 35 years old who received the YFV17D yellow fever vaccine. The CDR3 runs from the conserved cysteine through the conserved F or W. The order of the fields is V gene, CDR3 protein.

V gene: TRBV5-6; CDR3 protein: CASSSAGAGKDTQYF
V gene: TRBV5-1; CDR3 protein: CASSLEAGLAYEQYF
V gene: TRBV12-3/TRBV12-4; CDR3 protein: CASSWGTGGETQYF
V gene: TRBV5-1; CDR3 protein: CASSLSSQETQYF
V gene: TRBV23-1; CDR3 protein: CASSQSPRQETQYF
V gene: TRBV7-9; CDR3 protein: CASSHPDRGLTGELFF
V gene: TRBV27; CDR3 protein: CASSLYLGTTEAFF
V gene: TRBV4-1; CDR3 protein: CASSPQQGASYGYTF
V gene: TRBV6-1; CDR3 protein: CATTFDRRNTGELFF
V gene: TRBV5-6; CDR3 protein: CAASKTGGYGYGYTF
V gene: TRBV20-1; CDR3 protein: CSARDPDRGETQYF
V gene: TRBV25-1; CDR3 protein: CATRVAARQFF
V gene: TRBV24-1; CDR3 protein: CATSGDTDTQYF
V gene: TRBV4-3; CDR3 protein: CASSQGPGRTPNTEAFF
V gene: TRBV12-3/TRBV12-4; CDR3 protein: CASTLGQGLTMSYTF
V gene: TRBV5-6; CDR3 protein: CASSFRTGVTEAFF
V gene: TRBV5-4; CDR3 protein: CASSPGLAGGLGTDTQYF
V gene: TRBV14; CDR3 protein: CASSQEGPDWQADFYGYTF
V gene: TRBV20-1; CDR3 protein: CSASFPGAGSPLHF
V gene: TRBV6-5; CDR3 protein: CASSYLRTGWAYEQYF
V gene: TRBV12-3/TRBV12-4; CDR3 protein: CASCIRDTQYF
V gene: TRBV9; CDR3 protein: CASSVGERGGPYNEQFF
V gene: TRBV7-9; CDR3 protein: CASRNPGSEAFF
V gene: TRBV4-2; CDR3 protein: CASSQELAKNIQYF
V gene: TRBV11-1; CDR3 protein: CASSLAFGEPRNTGELFF
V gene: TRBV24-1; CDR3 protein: CAPEAANTGELFF
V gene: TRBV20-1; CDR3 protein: CSAGGRSLRRREKLFF
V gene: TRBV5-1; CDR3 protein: CASNSGQGTDTQYF
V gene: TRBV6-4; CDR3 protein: CASRDRNTGELFF
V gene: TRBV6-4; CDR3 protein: CASSDGTSAYNEQFF
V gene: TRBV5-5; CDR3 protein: CASSDRQGATDTQYF
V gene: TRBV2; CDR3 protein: CASSEALPVPPETQYF
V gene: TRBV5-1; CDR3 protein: CASSLIEATGELFF
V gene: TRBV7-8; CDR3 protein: CASSRASGGNQPQHF
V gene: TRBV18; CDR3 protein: CASSRQDYNEQFF
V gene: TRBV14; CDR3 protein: CASSQDRGVTIEETQYF
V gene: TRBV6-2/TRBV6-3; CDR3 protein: CASSPLGNQPQHF
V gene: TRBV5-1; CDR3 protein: CASSSYIGGAPNYEQYF
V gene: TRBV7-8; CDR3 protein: CASSLVGLGGEKLFF
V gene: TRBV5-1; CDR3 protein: CASALDRRITSYEQYF
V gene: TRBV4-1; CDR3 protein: CASSSPGLAKNIQYF
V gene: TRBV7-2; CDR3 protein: CASSLVPGTFTGELFF
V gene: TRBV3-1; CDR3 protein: CACSSQTGPRQPYGYTF
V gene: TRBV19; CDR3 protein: CASSIGPSRVLSRFGYTF
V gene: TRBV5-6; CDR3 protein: CASSWDRGADTQYF
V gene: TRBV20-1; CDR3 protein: CSARGDRVETQYF
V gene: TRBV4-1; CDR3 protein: CASSQSGGLQETQYF
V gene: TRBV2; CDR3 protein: CASMVHSPLHF
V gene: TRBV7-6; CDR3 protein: CASTPGTRGHEQYF
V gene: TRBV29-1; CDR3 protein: CSVEGAGGGTDTQYF
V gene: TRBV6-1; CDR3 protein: CASSSEGANSYEQYF
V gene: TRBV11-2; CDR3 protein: CASDSGNQETQYF
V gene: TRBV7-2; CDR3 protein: CASSLRASSYNSPLHF
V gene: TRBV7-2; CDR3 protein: CASRPGLPVETQYF
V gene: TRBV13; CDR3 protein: CASSARDFLFF
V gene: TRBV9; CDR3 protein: CASSQGHLSNQPQHF
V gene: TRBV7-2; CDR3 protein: CASSWPRGSTSTDTQYF
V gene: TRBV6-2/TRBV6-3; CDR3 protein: CASTWAGGDQPQHF